This T cell receptor (beta chain) stems from a study of breast tumors, draining lymph nodes, adjacent tissues. Study conclusions and caveats: Most tumor T cells seemingly derive from lymph node, then expand in tumor. Tumor T cell lymph node origin was a supported hypothesis, not proven. Tumor and nontumor repertoires were significantly more similar in luminal-like than in basal-like breast cancer.

Samples came from axillary lymph nodes draining the breast cancer. TCRdb re-derived calls from the multiplex PCR reads in MiXCR, one entry per CDR3 protein. The top ten clones hold roughly 8.1% of a sample with approximately 90,000 distinct CDR3 sequences, 25% to 35% of them seen once. For this clonotype: Its antigen is unidentified.

Trimming removed 0 bases from V and 0 bases from J, with 17 bases in between. The CDR3 covers 18 residues. CDR1 is SGHDN and CDR2 is FVKESK in the germline V gene. The chain carries TRBV14 and TRBJ1-1; perhaps TRBD1 as D (5 bases). Sequenced: axillary lymph node tissue. The TCR comes from a female donor with breast cancer. Some clones in this sample may be carry-over from other donors' samples. In DNA, the CDR3 is TGTGCCAGCAGCCAAGAGAGGTGGTCACAGGATTTGAACACTGAAGCTTTCTTT. It specifies CASSQERWSQDLNTEAFF.